Listed here are 27 T cell receptor beta chains from one sample, sequenced in a study of shared clonotypes between healthy human individuals. Method: immunoSEQ multiplex PCR; TCRdb's copy keeps in-frame clones and lacks some. The repertoire holds more than 550,000 clones, with 92% as singletons. CD45RO negativity and positive selection for CCR7 defined naive CD8 cells, a population that excluded terminally differentiated effector memory CD45RA+ cells. Sequenced: naive CD8+ T cells sorted from blood. These receptors were collected from a man between 25 and 39 years old in good health.

The gene calls are TRBV18 and TRBJ2-2; D unclear. Germline values: CDR1 KGHSH, CDR2 LQKENI. CDR3 length equals 15 residues. The V gene lost 1 base and the J gene lost 0 bases, with 6 bases spanning the gap. The CDR3 nucleotides read TGTGCCAGCTCACCACTAAGACCGAACACCGGGGAGCTGTTTTTT. This encodes CASSPLRPNTGELFF.

J is TRBJ2-1 and V is TRBV12-5; 9 bases fit TRBD2. The V segment lost 1 base and the J segment 5 bases; nucleotides outside the gene matches: 0. CDR3 length: 14 amino acids. Germline V CDR1 and CDR2: LGHNT, FRNRAP. CDR3 in DNA: TGTGCTAGTGGTTTGGGACTAGCGGACAATGAGCAGTTCTTC. Protein sequence: CASGLGLADNEQFF.

This clone was picked up one time. V and J are TRBV30 and TRBJ2-2, with TRBD2 identical over 9 bases. Per germline, CDR1 GTSNPN and CDR2 SVGIG (reference sequence). With 8 bases clipped from V and 2 bases from J, the junction kept 9 bases outside the gene matches. This CDR3 has 15 amino acids. CDR3 nucleotide sequence: TGTGCCCGAATCGGGACTAGCATTAACACCGGGGAGCTGTTTTTT. It translates to CARIGTSINTGELFF.

V is TRBV7-9 and J is TRBJ1-1, with TRBD1 identical over 7 bases. Germline-derived CDR1 and CDR2 are SEHNR and FQNEAQ (reference sequence). The trim removed 1 base at V and 5 bases at J, leaving 4 bases unmatched. The CDR3 covers 14 residues. The chain's CDR3 is CASSLENRGTEAFF. In DNA form, the CDR3 reads TGTGCCAGCAGCTTAGAAAACAGGGGTACTGAAGCTTTCTTT.

The rearrangement links TRBV21-1 to TRBJ2-3; the table's D call, TRBD2, was not checked against the DNA. TRBV21-1 is a pseudogene segment. CDR3 length: 14 residues. In nucleotides, the CDR3 is TGTGCCAGTCGACCCATAGCGGGAGTTGATACGCAGTATTTT. Protein product: CASRPIAGVDTQYF.

This clone was seen a handful of times. The V and J genes are TRBV5-1 and TRBJ2-7, with 7 bases identical to TRBD2. In germline, CDR1 is SGHRS, CDR2 YFSETQ. This CDR3 comprises 14 residues. J was trimmed by 2 bases and V by 7 bases; bases with no gene match: 9. CDR3 region: CASAAGDPTYEQYF. The CDR3 DNA reads TGCGCCAGCGCCGCGGGGGACCCGACCTACGAGCAGTACTTC.

The chain has TRBV15 and TRBJ2-2; D may be TRBD2 (7 bases). Trimming pared 5 bases from V and 3 bases from J, leaving 13 bases between. The length of the CDR3 is 15 residues. Germline V gives CDR1 LNHNV, CDR2 YYDKDF (reference sequence). DNA of the CDR3: TGTGCCACCAGCGGGGGGGGACACTACACCGGGGAGCTGTTTTTT. Translated, it gives CATSGGGHYTGELFF.

The chain uses TRBV5-1 and TRBJ2-1; possible D gene TRBD2, 6 bases. Trimming stripped 1 base from V and 6 bases from J, with 14 bases between. Germline V gives CDR1 SGHRS, CDR2 YFSETQ. The CDR3 extends over 15 amino acids. The chain's CDR3 is CASSLSVGLSNEQFF. The CDR3 coding sequence is TGCGCCAGCAGCTTGTCTGTGGGACTTAGCAATGAGCAGTTCTTC.

This sequence joins TRBV5-4 and TRBJ1-1, with 8 bases lining up with TRBD1. CDR1 is SGHNT and CDR2 is YYREEE in the germline V gene (reference sequence). After removal of 0 bases from V and 3 bases from J, the junction contained 4 bases not matched to a gene. The CDR3 consists of 15 residues. CDR3 sequence (DNA): TGTGCCAGCAGCTTGGCAGGGGGCTTGGACACTGAAGCTTTCTTT. This gives the protein CASSLAGGLDTEAFF.

The J gene is TRBJ2-3, the V gene TRBV11-2; 10 bases line up with TRBD2. With 4 bases clipped from V and 3 bases from J, the junction kept 10 bases outside the gene matches. This CDR3 contains 17 residues. Germline V CDR1 and CDR2: SGHAT, FQNNGV. The CDR3 nucleotides are TGTGCCAGCAGCTCTCTCCTAGCGGGGGTCAGAACAGATACGCAGTATTTT. This encodes CASSSLLAGVRTDTQYF.

The rearrangement uses TRBV29-1 and TRBJ1-1, with D perhaps matching TRBD1 (6 bases). The CDR3 loop spans 14 amino acids. Deletions cut 5 bases from V and 1 base from J, with 14 bases between. Germline V gives CDR1 SQVTM, CDR2 ANQGSEA. For the CDR3, the DNA is TGCAGCGTTCGTGACAGGCAGAGGAACACTGAAGCTTTCTTT. Amino acid sequence: CSVRDRQRNTEAFF.

Worth noting for this clone: The same CDR3 arises from other DNA sequences in this sample as well. The J gene is TRBJ2-7, the V gene TRBV27; unclear D gene. Trimming took 2 bases from V and 6 from J, leaving 5 bases between them. Germline assignment: CDR1 MNHEY and CDR2 SMNVEV (reference sequence). The CDR3 totals 11 residues. The CDR3 coding sequence is TGTGCCAGCAGTTTAGGGGTCGAGCAGTACTTC. This translates into CASSLGVEQYF.

The rearrangement links TRBV28 to TRBJ2-2; weak D call: TRBD1 (5 bases). The germline V and J ends were trimmed by 6 bases and 6 bases, with 8 bases remaining between them. Germline CDR1 reads MDHEN; CDR2 reads SYDVKM. The CDR3 length is 12 residues. The CDR3 sequence is CASREQAGELFF. In DNA, the CDR3 is TGTGCCAGCAGGGAACAGGCCGGGGAGCTGTTTTTT.

The chain carries TRBV29-1 and TRBJ2-2, with D tentatively TRBD1 (5 bases). The CDR3 totals 13 residues. Germline assignment: CDR1 SQVTM and CDR2 ANQGSEA. The V end lost 7 bases, the J end lost 4 bases, and 13 bases lay between the germline ends. Written as DNA, the CDR3 is TGCAGCGCCGAAGACAGAGGCACCGGGGAGCTGTTTTTT. Its protein product is CSAEDRGTGELFF.

The chain carries TRBV28 and TRBJ2-7; 12 bases are a match to TRBD2. The CDR3 contains 16 residues. V shed 5 bases, J shed 0 bases, and the junction held 5 bases outside the gene matches. In germline, CDR1 is MDHEN, CDR2 SYDVKM. The CDR3 here is CASSILAGGNSYEQYF. CDR3 sequence (DNA): TGTGCCAGCAGTATACTAGCGGGAGGCAACTCCTACGAGCAGTACTTC. The full variable domain, rest sourced from reference TRBV28 and TRBJ2-7, is DVKVTQSSRYLVKRTGEKVFLECVQDMDHENMFWYRQDPGLGLRLIYFSYDVKMKEKGDIPEGYSVSREKKERFSLILESASTNQTSMYLCASSILAGGNSYEQYFGPGTRLTVT.

This rearrangement joins TRBV5-4 to TRBJ2-3; D possibly matches TRBD1 or TRBD2 (6 bases each). This CDR3 comprises 17 residues. The germline CDR1 and CDR2 sequences are SGHNT and YYREEE (reference sequence). V lost 7 bases and J 1 base, leaving 22 bases between the germline ends. CDR3 DNA: TGTGCCAGCCGCAACCATGGGGGGCTGGATCGCACAGATACGCAGTATTTT. Residues: CASRNHGGLDRTDTQYF.

The chain couples TRBV6-5 to TRBJ1-5; the D is unclear. The CDR3 runs to 15 residues. The germline CDR1 and CDR2 sequences are MNHEY and SVGAGI. V dropped 4 bases and J dropped 0 bases, with 10 bases sitting between them. The DNA of the CDR3 is TGTGCCAGCAGTTTTAATGAGGGTAGCAATCAGCCCCAGCATTTT. It specifies CASSFNEGSNQPQHF.

The chain links TRBV14 to TRBJ1-2; D remains ambiguous. The germline CDR1 and CDR2 sequences are SGHDN and FVKESK. Trimming took 1 base from V and 1 from J, leaving 16 bases between them. CDR3 length: 17 residues. The CDR3 sequence is CASSQAPGGDYNYGYTF. The CDR3 DNA is TGTGCCAGCAGCCAAGCCCCAGGTGGCGACTATAACTATGGCTACACCTTC.

The chain employs TRBV7-9 and TRBJ2-5, with 9 bases that match TRBD2. The ends lost 5 bases at V and 4 bases at J; junction bases unmatched: 5. The CDR3 spans 14 residues. Germline values: CDR1 SEHNR, CDR2 FQNEAQ (reference sequence). The CDR3 sequence is CASSPTSGRETQYF. The CDR3 DNA is TGTGCCAGCAGCCCGACTAGCGGAAGAGAGACCCAGTACTTC.

This clone was seen once. This sequence joins TRBV4-1 and TRBJ2-5; 9 bases match TRBD1. V shed 2 bases, J shed 0 bases, and the junction held 13 bases outside the gene matches. There are 19 residues in the CDR3. Germline V lookup: CDR1 MGHRA, CDR2 YSYEKL. The CDR3 sequence: CASSQMITGGGFNQETQYF. The CDR3 coding sequence is TGCGCCAGCAGCCAAATGATAACAGGGGGCGGGTTCAACCAAGAGACCCAGTACTTC.

The chain links TRBV10-1 to TRBJ2-7; D is possibly TRBD1 or TRBD2 (5 bases each). Trimming removed 4 bases from V and 3 bases from J, with 13 bases in between. This CDR3 is 14 amino acids long. Germline V gives CDR1 WNHNN, CDR2 SYGVQD (reference sequence). CDR3: CASSVGRGDYEQYF. DNA for the CDR3: TGCGCCAGCAGTGTGGGACGAGGGGACTACGAGCAGTACTTC.

V is TRBV7-6 and J is TRBJ2-7; tentative D call: TRBD2 (5 bases). V lost 1 base to trimming and J lost 6 bases, with 13 bases between them. Germline V lookup: CDR1 SGHVS, CDR2 FNYEAQ. The CDR3 runs to 14 residues. Written as DNA, the CDR3 is TGTGCCAGCAGCTTAGGGGAGTCTAGATTCGAGCAGTACTTC. Translated, it gives CASSLGESRFEQYF.

V and J are TRBV28 and TRBJ2-7; 14 positions match TRBD2. There are 13 residues in the CDR3. V lost 8 bases, J lost 4 bases, and 1 base stayed unmatched. Germline CDR1 MDHEN, CDR2 SYDVKM. The CDR3 region has the DNA TGTGCCAGCGGGACTAGCGGGAGTTACGAGCAGTACTTC. Translating gives CASGTSGSYEQYF. Using reference TRBV28 and TRBJ2-7 for the parts outside the CDR3, the full variable domain is DVKVTQSSRYLVKRTGEKVFLECVQDMDHENMFWYRQDPGLGLRLIYFSYDVKMKEKGDIPEGYSVSREKKERFSLILESASTNQTSMYLCASGTSGSYEQYFGPGTRLTVT.

This sequence joins TRBV6-5 and TRBJ2-3; tentative D call: TRBD1 (6 bases). The CDR3 runs 16 residues. The germline CDR1 and CDR2 sequences are MNHEY and SVGAGI. Trimming removed 2 bases at V and 2 bases at J, with 14 bases between. This CDR3 is CASSYTGDKYTDTQYF. In nucleotides, the CDR3 is TGTGCCAGCAGTTACACCGGGGACAAATACACAGATACGCAGTATTTT.

The gene calls are TRBV15 and TRBJ2-7; possible D gene TRBD2, 6 bases. This CDR3 is 17 amino acids long. CDR1 LNHNV and CDR2 YYDKDF come from the germline V gene (reference sequence). Trimming took off 0 bases at V and 3 bases at J, with 18 bases between the two ends. CDR3 amino acids: CATSRDTFGGPHYEQYF. The CDR3 coding sequence is TGTGCCACCAGCAGAGATACGTTCGGGGGTCCCCACTACGAGCAGTACTTC.

On this clone itself: This CDR3 is also generated by other DNA sequences in the sample. This CDR3 is CASSVDGGSNQPQHF. The CDR3, as DNA: TGTGCCAGCAGCGTAGATGGAGGTAGCAATCAGCCCCAGCATTTT. The rearrangement joins TRBV9 to TRBJ1-5; D is unresolved. V lost 0 bases and J lost 0, with 7 bases in between. Looked up from germline, CDR1 is SGDLS and CDR2 is YYNGEE. The CDR3 length is 15 residues. The complete variable domain, with remaining parts taken from reference TRBV9 and TRBJ1-5, reads DSGVTQTPKHLITATGQRVTLRCSPRSGDLSVYWYQQSLDQGLQFLIQYYNGEERAKGNILERFSAQQFPDLHSELNLSSLELGDSALYFCASSVDGGSNQPQHFGDGTRLSIL.

This chain connects TRBV6-1 to TRBJ2-7, with D maybe TRBD2 (6 bases). V was clipped by 1 base and J by 2 bases, with 15 bases between them. This CDR3 contains 16 residues. From germline, CDR1 is MNHNS and CDR2 SASEGT. CDR3 sequence reads: CASSEGWGGAPYEQYF. The DNA of the CDR3 is TGTGCCAGCAGTGAAGGGTGGGGAGGTGCCCCCTACGAGCAGTACTTC.